This note documents a single T cell receptor beta chain sequence. Its antigen remains unidentified. Base-call qualities are not available, and no considerably larger clone is one nucleotide away. The data stem from a study of Ad26.COV2.S vaccination and SARS-CoV-2 variants (dated by TCRdb to 2020 to 2023). Study-level background: Donors in the vaccine arm were drawn from COV1001, a multicentre, randomized, double-blind, placebo-controlled phase I-IIa trial testing Ad26.COV2.S in healthy adults. Ad26.COV2.S was administered intramuscularly at a dose of 5x10^10 or 1x10^11 viral particles, either as one shot or as two shots given 56 days apart. TCRbeta repertoire sequencing served as the tool for gauging how specific and how broad the SARS-CoV-2-reactive T cell receptors were following Ad26.COV2.S vaccination. A total of 32 samples were included in the TCR-sequenced set, comprising some 20 Ad26.COV2.S vaccine recipients, 5 placebo recipients and 8 SARS-CoV-2 convalescent individuals. Trial participants were randomized into five groups of five: low-dose or high-dose Ad26.COV2.S given once or twice, or placebo on both occasions. Throughout the experiments and outcome assessment, investigators stayed blinded to trial group allocation. General study outcomes and caveats: Non-spike TCR breadth was comparable between vaccine and placebo recipients, consistent with the vaccine containing only spike. According to the authors, total T cell responses may have been underestimated by the TCR breadth and depth analyses. After vaccination, substantial breadth of spike-specific CD8+ and CD4+ T cell responses was reported. Higher spike-specific TCR breadth was observed in Ad26.COV2.S recipients than in placebo recipients (P = 0.0014). Comparing responses between vaccine doses or regimens was not something the study was powered to do.

The intended sense of this specimen's treatment or condition label: some 19 received Ad26.COV2.S at low or high dose, single or two shots; five or six received placebo; per-sample allocation not given. Repertoires of vaccine and placebo recipients were sequenced from samples taken on day 63 after the first injection. Between 29 July and 7 August 2020, Cohort 1b enrolled 25 adults aged 18-55 years at one site in Boston, USA. Ad26.COV2.S was a replication-incompetent adenovirus type 26 vector expressing a prefusion-stabilized SARS-CoV-2 spike protein from the original Wuhan strain. The immunoSEQ Assay was the method used to sequence TCRbeta CDR3 regions. After extraction, genomic DNA underwent amplification by bias-controlled multiplex PCR, followed by high-throughput sequencing. Processing in the source paper ran as follows. To quantify the absolute abundance of each unique TCRbeta CDR3 region, sequences were collapsed and filtered. Usable DNA was measured by amplifying reference genes present in all nucleated cells, and TCRbeta template counts were normalized to that usable DNA to estimate T cell fraction. Repertoire TCRs were annotated as SARS-CoV-2-specific by exact matching of V gene, CDR3 amino acid sequence and J gene to a known reactive TCR set. MIRA supplied the reference SARS-CoV-2 TCR set, which was filtered for enrichment in COVID-19-positive ImmuneCODE repertoires so that public or cross-reactive TCRs were removed. Using the MIRA antigens, annotated TCRs were further analysed by specific ORF or by position within an ORF. Breadth was defined as annotated unique rearrangements over total unique productive rearrangements; depth was the summed frequency of those rearrangements. Two-sided Wilcoxon rank-sum tests were applied when comparing TCR breadth between groups. TCRdb took this table from immuneACCESS and kept in-frame rearrangements with V and J called. Such tables lack part of the clones; where checked against another copy, unresolved V genes explain under half of the gap, and the rest is unexplained. V and J calls and clone size are as listed in that table; D and trimming were resolved from the DNA. Within this sample are 440,000 or so clones, with 80% to 90% of them counted one time only. Clones ranked in the top ten supply under 2% of the sample.

The sequence came from a person aged 18 to 65 who received the Ad26.COV2.S COVID-19 vaccine or a placebo. This sample comprised peripheral blood, obtained in a trial of Ad26.COV2.S vaccine versus placebo.

Here the CDR3 is given as CASSQGHGYTF. The bases read TGTGCCAGCAGTCAGGGGCATGGCTACACCTTC. The chain couples TRBV2 to TRBJ1-2; TRBD1 might be the D gene, on 6 matching bases. The CDR3 starts with the cysteine, ends with the phenylalanine, and has 11 residues. Kept here is only the CDR3 DNA, which spans 33 bases and is read in frame from base 1. CDR1 and CDR2 are read off the germline V gene as SNHLY and FYNNEI. The trim is 5 bases for V and 6 bases for J, with a gap of 7 bases between the germline ends.